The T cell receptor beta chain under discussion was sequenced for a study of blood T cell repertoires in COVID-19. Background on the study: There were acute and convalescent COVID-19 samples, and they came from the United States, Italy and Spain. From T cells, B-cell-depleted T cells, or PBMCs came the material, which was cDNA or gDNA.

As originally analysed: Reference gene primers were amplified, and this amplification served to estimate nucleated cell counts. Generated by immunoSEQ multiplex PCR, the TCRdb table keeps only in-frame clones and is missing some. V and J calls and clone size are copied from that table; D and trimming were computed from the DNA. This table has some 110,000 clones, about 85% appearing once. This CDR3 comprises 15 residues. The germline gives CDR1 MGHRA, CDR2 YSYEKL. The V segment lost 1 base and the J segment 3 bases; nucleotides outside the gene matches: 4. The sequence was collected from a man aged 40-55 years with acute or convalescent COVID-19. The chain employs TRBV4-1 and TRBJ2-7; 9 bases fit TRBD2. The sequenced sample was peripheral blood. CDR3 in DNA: TGCGCCAGCAGCCAAGGGGGCGGGGGGGTCTACGAGCAGTACTTC. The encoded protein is CASSQGGGGVYEQYF.